Presented here are 14 T cell receptor beta chains from one specimen sequenced in a study of blood T cell repertoires in COVID-19. Sequenced by immunoSEQ multiplex PCR; TCRdb stores in-frame clones only, minus some. The sample yields tens of thousands of clones, around nine tenths seen once. The specimen sequenced was peripheral blood. The receptors come from a man over 45 with acute or convalescent COVID-19.

This chain joins TRBV10-2 and TRBJ1-1; D uncertain. CDR3 length equals 13 residues. Germline values: CDR1 WSHSY, CDR2 SAAADI. Deletions cut 3 bases from V and 1 base from J, with 6 bases between. The CDR3 reads CASSEIQNTEAFF. CDR3 nucleotide sequence: TGCGCCAGCAGTGAAATCCAGAACACTGAAGCTTTCTTT.

The chain has TRBV5-1 and TRBJ2-2; no reliable D call. V was pared by 2 bases and J by 1 base, with 6 bases between. The CDR3 is made up of 14 amino acids. Germline V lookup: CDR1 SGHRS, CDR2 YFSETQ. The CDR3 DNA reads TGCGCCAGCAGCTTTATAAAGAACACCGGGGAGCTGTTTTTT. Translating it yields CASSFIKNTGELFF.

The CDR3 loop reads CASSLPITGQVRYEQYF. DNA of the CDR3: TGTGCCAGCAGCTTACCAATCACGGGACAGGTACGCTACGAGCAGTACTTC. This rearrangement joins TRBV7-2 to TRBJ2-7; TRBD1 matches at 8 bases. This CDR3 has 17 amino acids. Germline-derived CDR1 and CDR2 are SGHTA and FQGNSA. J was trimmed by 3 bases and V by 2 bases; bases with no gene match: 12. Together with reference TRBV7-2 and TRBJ2-7, the CDR3 gives the full variable domain: GAGVSQSPSNKVTEKGKDVELRCDPISGHTALYWYRQSLGQGLEFLIYFQGNSAPDKSGLPSDRFSAERTGGSVSTLTIQRTQQEDSAVYLCASSLPITGQVRYEQYFGPGTRLTVT.

This chain connects TRBV6-5 to TRBJ2-4; 10 bases line up with TRBD1. After removal of 6 bases from V and 16 bases from J, the junction contained 12 bases not matched to a gene. CDR3 length: 13 amino acids. Looked up from germline, CDR1 is MNHEY and CDR2 is SVGAGI. The CDR3 nucleotides are TGTGCCAGCAGCCCAGGCCGGGACAGGGGAAATTACTTC. Its protein is CASSPGRDRGNYF.

The chain carries TRBV14 and TRBJ2-5, with 12 bases lining up with TRBD2. V lost 0 bases, J lost 5 bases, and 13 bases stayed unmatched. The V gene's germline CDR1 is SGHDN and CDR2 FVKESK. The CDR3 has 19 amino acids. CDR3 sequence (DNA): TGTGCCAGCAGCCAAGAGAGCCTAGCGGGAGGGTATGGTGATGAGACCCAGTACTTC. It codes for CASSQESLAGGYGDETQYF.

The V gene is TRBV15, the J gene TRBJ2-3; 9 positions agree with TRBD1. V was clipped by 0 bases and J by 4 bases; unmatched bases: 5. CDR3 length equals 16 residues. From germline, CDR1 is LNHNV and CDR2 YYDKDF (reference sequence). CDR3 DNA: TGTGCCACCAGCAGAGACCAGACAGGGGGGGCAGATACGCAGTATTTT. It codes for CATSRDQTGGADTQYF.

The table lists this clone with a count of one. The V gene is TRBV10-3, the J gene TRBJ1-2; tentatively, D is TRBD1 (5 bases). Germline lookup yields CDR1 ENHRY and CDR2 SYGVKD. Trimming took 0 bases from V and 4 from J, leaving 12 bases between them. This CDR3 is 15 amino acids long. The chain's CDR3 is CAISESPGILYGYTF. The CDR3 DNA reads as TGTGCCATCAGTGAGTCGCCAGGGATACTCTATGGCTACACCTTC.

This clone has just one count. The chain is built from TRBV6-5 and TRBJ2-3, with 10 bases lining up with TRBD2. The ends lost 1 base at V and 6 bases at J; junction bases unmatched: 7. The CDR3 is 16 residues long. CDR1 and CDR2 from the germline V gene are MNHEY and SVGAGI. The CDR3 DNA is TGTGCCAGCAGTTACTTGGCTAGCGGGAGTAAGGATACGCAGTATTTT. Its protein is CASSYLASGSKDTQYF.

The V call is TRBV27, the J call TRBJ1-2; 8 nucleotides align to TRBD1. This CDR3 comprises 15 residues. Germline values: CDR1 MNHEY, CDR2 SMNVEV (reference sequence). Trimming removed 2 bases from V and 2 bases from J; junction bases left unmatched: 4. CDR3 sequence reads: CASSLGQGINYGYTF. In DNA form, the CDR3 reads TGTGCCAGCAGTTTAGGACAGGGTATAAACTATGGCTACACCTTC.

The rearrangement links TRBV6-5 to TRBJ2-7, with D hard to call. The V gene's germline CDR1 is MNHEY and CDR2 SVGAGI. This CDR3 region has 15 residues. V lost 0 bases, J lost 0 bases, and 9 bases lay in between. The CDR3 DNA follows: TGTGCCAGCAGTTACTCGTACTCCTCCTCCTACGAGCAGTACTTC. Its translation is CASSYSYSSSYEQYF.

V is TRBV6-6 and J is TRBJ2-7, with 8 bases aligning to TRBD1. From germline, CDR1 is MNHNY and CDR2 SVGAGI (reference sequence). The CDR3 totals 13 residues. Germline trimming cut 4 bases from V and 7 bases from J; bases unmatched to any gene: 6. The CDR3 loop reads CASSSGQGREQYF. Here the CDR3 DNA reads TGTGCCAGCAGTTCCGGACAGGGCCGTGAGCAGTACTTC.

This chain links TRBV30 with TRBJ1-2; D uncertain. Trimming removed 2 bases at V and 4 bases at J, with 17 bases between. CDR1 is GTSNPN, CDR2 SVGIG, per germline (reference sequence). The CDR3 totals 15 residues. The CDR3 bases are TGTGCCTGGAGTCCACGACGGGTTATAGGCTATGGCTACACCTTC. It encodes CAWSPRRVIGYGYTF. Filled out from reference TRBV30 and TRBJ1-2, the complete variable domain reads SQTIHQWPATLVQPVGSPLSLECTVEGTSNPNLYWYRQAAGRGLQLLFYSVGIGQISSEVPQNLSASRPQDRQFILSSKKLLLSDSGFYLCAWSPRRVIGYGYTFGSGTRLTVV.

The chain recombines TRBV5-1 with TRBJ2-7; 8 nucleotides match TRBD2. The germline V gene encodes CDR1 SGHRS and CDR2 YFSETQ. The CDR3 contains 14 residues. With V trimmed by 0 bases and J by 5 bases, 4 bases remained unmatched. The DNA of the CDR3 is TGCGCCAGCAGCTTGGTTGCGGGAGGAAACGAGCAGTACTTC. Translation gives CASSLVAGGNEQYF.

The CDR3 nucleotides read TGTGCCAGCAGCGTGGACACGCATCAGCCCCAGCATTTT. Its translation is CASSVDTHQPQHF. The chain carries TRBV11-2 and TRBJ1-5, with a possible D match to TRBD1 (5 bases). The CDR3 runs to 13 residues. Germline-derived CDR1 and CDR2 are SGHAT and FQNNGV. Between the trimmed V and J ends, which lost 5 bases and 5 bases, there was a span of 10 bases.